Included here is one T cell receptor beta chain sequence, with context. At one of its ends the junction is not consistent with the germline gene, which may arise from a read error. The sample is drawn from a study of blood T cell repertoires in COVID-19. Study overall: The study drew acute and convalescent COVID-19 samples from the United States, Italy and Spain. PBMCs, B-cell-depleted T cells, or T cells provided the cDNA or gDNA that made up the material.

Germline loops: CDR1 SEHNR, CDR2 FQNEAQ (reference sequence). This CDR3 is built from 15 residues. Seattle researchers signed up patients amid active infection and tracked them longitudinally. Source study methods: Estimation of nucleated cell counts relied on the amplification of reference gene primers. Sequenced by immunoSEQ multiplex PCR; TCRdb stores in-frame clones only, minus some. Clonal size and the V and J genes are those of that table, whereas D and trimming came from the DNA. Seen here are a few hundred thousand clones, approximately 85% observed once, and the top ten hold 0.7% to 0.9%. Sequencing was done on a sample of peripheral blood. The rearrangement joins TRBV7-9 to TRBJ2-7; tentatively, D is TRBD2 (7 bases). The TCR originated in a human donor with COVID-19, enrolled during active disease. The donor label of this sample is uncertain. CDR3 sequence: CASSEGGDFSSEQYF. The CDR3 bases are TGTGCCAGCAGCGAAGGGGGGGACTTCTCCTCCGAGCAGTACTTC.